The entry below describes one T cell receptor beta chain. What antigen it recognizes has not been identified. No base quality values were provided; no much bigger clone lies one nucleotide off. The collaborating institutions used their own protocols to collect whole blood in K2EDTA tubes. For TCRbeta analysis, collaborators shipped samples in one of three forms: frozen whole blood, isolated PBMCs, or DNA extracted from either of those sample types. The sample is drawn from a study of blood T cell repertoires in COVID-19 (TCRdb year 2020). The study in broad terms: Collaborator samples came from the United States, Italy and Spain and covered acute and convalescent phases of COVID-19. Nearly every sample came with metadata listing a de-identified subject ID, COVID-19 status, age in years and sex. Where HLA class I and class II types were available, the types were taken from metadata supplied by the sample provider, not from assay-based typing. The prospective study material was composed of cDNA or gDNA derived from T cells, B-cell-depleted T cells, or PBMCs. The samples were drawn from the first 160 participants of the ongoing ImmuneRACE study and from more than 1,000 subjects provided by 6 global collaborators. Deeply sampled blood TCRbeta repertoires from subjects exposed to, actively infected with, or recovered from COVID-19 were included in the dataset. The repertoires were released in a freely available public database meant as a resource for research on the immune response to SARS-CoV-2. Points the paper makes about the study in general: The amount of clinical and demographic metadata varied by source and participant and was provided uncurated.

The CDR3 spans 13 residues, from the cysteine through the phenylalanine. Solely the CDR3 DNA is kept, with 39 bases framed from the first base. CDR1 SGHRS and CDR2 YFSETQ are derived from the germline V gene. V loses 0 bases, J loses 5 bases, and the germline ends lie 8 bases apart. The immunoSEQ Assay, a bias-controlled multiplex PCR, was used to amplify TCRbeta CDR3 regions from genomic DNA. Turning to the authors' computational methods: The number of nucleated cells in each sample was estimated by amplification of reference gene primers within the assay. To quantify the absolute abundance of each unique TCRbeta CDR3 rearrangement, sequence reads were collapsed and filtered. Productive Simpson clonality was computed per sample as the square root of Simpson's diversity index over productive rearrangements. The immuneACCESS repertoire file appears here via TCRdb, limited to in-frame rearrangements. These files lack a portion of the clones; in checked studies, under half of the deficit traces to unresolved V genes, and the cause of the others is not known. The DNA was the basis for D and trimming; V, J and clone size are from that table. The sample records about 240,000 clones, 80% to 90% of which are singletons. The ten largest make up 5.5% to 6.5% of the sample.

The sample consisted of peripheral blood. This TCR came from a man between 60 and 75 years old with acute or convalescent COVID-19. The sequence is built from TRBV5-1 and TRBJ1-1; the D gene cannot be named for sure. The encoded CDR3 is CASSLDTKTEAFF. The bases read TGCGCCAGCAGCTTGGACACTAAAACTGAAGCTTTCTTT.